A selection of T cell receptor beta chains follows, all from one sample in a study of blood T cell repertoires in COVID-19. Using immunoSEQ multiplex PCR, the repertoire was profiled, and TCRdb retains in-frame clones only, with some absent. The data show roughly 60,000 clones, over 75% seen once. The sequenced sample consisted of peripheral blood. The receptors derive from an older man with acute or convalescent COVID-19. The CDR3 runs from the conserved cysteine through the conserved F or W. A D gene is named only where the DNA matches it firmly. The size field is filled for only some rows; it gives once, few, many or a size class.

v_call,d_call,clone_size,j_call,cdr3_nt,cdr3_aa
TRBV5-1,TRBD1,-,TRBJ1-1,TGCGCCAGCAGTCAGGGGGCGCTTGGGCAGAACACTGAAGCTTTCTTT,CASSQGALGQNTEAFF
TRBV5-1,TRBD1,few,TRBJ1-1,TGCGCCAGCAGAAGGTCAGGGGGCGATCAGGACACTGAAGCTTTCTTT,CASRRSGGDQDTEAFF
TRBV15,-,few,TRBJ1-2,TGTGCCACCAGCAGAGGGCACGGGACTGGGGGCTACACCTTC,CATSRGHGTGGYTF
TRBV7-2,-,-,TRBJ2-5,TGTGCCAGCAGCCCCCCTACAGGGTACCAAGAGACCCAGTACTTC,CASSPPTGYQETQYF
TRBV4-1,TRBD1,-,TRBJ1-5,TGCGCCAGCAGCCCCACGTCGAGACAGGGTCATAATCTGCCCCAGCATTTT,CASSPTSRQGHNLPQHF
TRBV4-2,-,few,TRBJ1-2,TGTGCCAGCAGCCAAGTTCCAGGGGACTATGGCTACACCTTC,CASSQVPGDYGYTF
TRBV6-1,TRBD2,-,TRBJ2-1,TGTGCCAGCAGTGAGAGCGGGGGGCCCTATTTCAATGAGCAGTTCTTC,CASSESGGPYFNEQFF
TRBV25-1,-,-,TRBJ2-3,TGTGCCAGCAGTGTCAGGGGGGCCGATACGCAGTATTTT,CASSVRGADTQYF
TRBV14,-,-,TRBJ2-2,TGTGCCAGCAGCCAAGATGTACTCCTAGCGCGGCGCGGGGAGCTGTTTTTT,CASSQDVLLARRGELFF
TRBV5-1,-,once,TRBJ2-5,TGCGCCAGCAGCTTGGCTGGCAGGCCCGAGACCCAGTACTTC,CASSLAGRPETQYF
TRBV6-4,TRBD2,-,TRBJ2-2,TGTGCCAGCAAATCACTAGCGGGCGCAGGGGAGCTGTTTTTT,CASKSLAGAGELFF
TRBV7-2,TRBD1,-,TRBJ1-5,TGTGCCAGCAGCTTAGAGGGGGCGAGCAGGATAGAGCCCCAGCATTTT,CASSLEGASRIEPQHF
TRBV5-1,-,few,TRBJ2-3,TGCGCCAGCAGCTTGGATCAGGGGCCAGATACGCAGTATTTT,CASSLDQGPDTQYF
TRBV6-5,-,-,TRBJ2-3,TGTGCCAGCAGTTCTCTACAGTCCACAGATACGCAGTATTTT,CASSSLQSTDTQYF
TRBV4-1,TRBD2,few,TRBJ2-3,TGCGCCAGCAGCCGCGGGAGCGGGGAAACAGATACGCAGTATTTT,CASSRGSGETDTQYF
TRBV6-6,-,-,TRBJ1-2,TGTGCCAGCAGTATGGTAGACTATGGCTACACCTTC,CASSMVDYGYTF
TRBV19,TRBD1,few,TRBJ1-4,TGTGCCAGTAGTACCGGGACAGGGGCCTTTAATGAAAAACTGTTTTTT,CASSTGTGAFNEKLFF
TRBV3-1/TRBV3-2,-,once,TRBJ1-4,TGTGCCAGCAGCCCTAGGGGAACTAATGAAAAACTGTTTTTT,CASSPRGTNEKLFF
TRBV7-9,-,-,TRBJ2-1,TGTGCCAGCAGCTTGGGGAGACATTTGGGGAAGCAGTTCTTC,CASSLGRHLGKQFF
TRBV7-9,-,few,TRBJ1-1,TGTGCCAGCAGCAACACAGGGTTACTCCCTGAAGCTTTCTTT,CASSNTGLLPEAFF
TRBV3-1/TRBV3-2,TRBD2,-,TRBJ2-5,TGTGCCAGCAGTCGAATAGCGGGGGGGCCCCGGGAGACCCAGTACTTC,CASSRIAGGPRETQYF
TRBV13,TRBD1,few,TRBJ1-2,TGTGCCAGCAGCCCGTCGACAGGGATACCCTATGGCTACACCTTC,CASSPSTGIPYGYTF
TRBV19,-,-,TRBJ1-1,TGTGCCAGTAGGTCAGGGGTTGTTGTAGAAGCTTTCTTT,CASRSGVVVEAFF
TRBV3-1/TRBV3-2,TRBD2,-,TRBJ2-5,TGTGCCAGCAGCTACCGGACTAGCGGGGGCAAAGAGACCCAGTACTTC,CASSYRTSGGKETQYF
TRBV2,-,once,TRBJ1-5,TGTGCCAGCAGTCTCAGACAGGTTGGGACGGTGTTGCCCCAGCATTTT,CASSLRQVGTVLPQHF
TRBV15,-,-,TRBJ1-4,TGTGCCACCAGCCCTTCGCAGGGCCCTTTGGGGAAACTGTTTTTT,CATSPSQGPLGKLFF
TRBV6-2/TRBV6-3,TRBD1,-,TRBJ2-5,TGTGCCAGCAGTTATTTCATCGGGACAGGCGATCAAGAGACCCAGTACTTC,CASSYFIGTGDQETQYF
TRBV7-2,-,-,TRBJ2-1,TGTGCCAGCAGCGCCGCCCCCGGGAAGGATGAGCAGTTCTTC,CASSAAPGKDEQFF
TRBV2,TRBD1,-,TRBJ1-1,TGTGCCAGCAGGACAGGGGGCACGAACACTGAAGCTTTCTTT,CASRTGGTNTEAFF
TRBV3-1/TRBV3-2,-,-,TRBJ1-4,TGTGCCAGCGGGGGGTATAATGAAAAACTGTTTTTT,CASGGYNEKLFF
TRBV7-9,-,-,TRBJ2-1,TGTGCCAGCAGCCCTCCAGGGGTCAATGAGCAGTTCTTC,CASSPPGVNEQFF
TRBV6-6,TRBD1,-,TRBJ1-6,TGTGCCAGCAGAAACAGACAGGGGAATTCACCCCTCCACTTT,CASRNRQGNSPLHF
TRBV5-1,-,-,TRBJ1-2,TGCGCCAGCAGCTCTTTAGAAGCTAACTATGGCTACACCTTC,CASSSLEANYGYTF
TRBV11-2,TRBD2,-,TRBJ2-7,TGTGCCAGCAGCGGACTAGTTCGTTACGAGCAGTACTTC,CASSGLVRYEQYF
TRBV18,-,many,TRBJ1-1,TGTGCCAGCTCGTCGGATGCGGGGATGAACACTGAAGCTTTCTTT,CASSSDAGMNTEAFF
TRBV20-1,-,few,TRBJ1-2,TGCAGTGCCAGTGGGAGGGTCCTGAACCACGACTATGGCTACACCTTC,CSASGRVLNHDYGYTF
TRBV5-4,TRBD2,many,TRBJ2-3,TGTGCCAGCAGAAACGGGGGGGCCACAGATACGCAGTATTTT,CASRNGGATDTQYF
TRBV13,-,-,TRBJ1-1,TGTGCCAGCAGCTTAATAGGAGACTACACTGAAGCTTTCTTT,CASSLIGDYTEAFF